This entry lists 13 T cell receptor beta chains sequenced from one sample in a study of response to subunit inactivated influenza vaccine. TCRdb recomputed calls from the RT-PCR reads with MiXCR, one row per CDR3 protein. The sample holds approximately 500,000 distinct CDR3 sequences, 20% to 25% seen once. These data also formed part of another study, on T cells expressing NK-cell markers. That investigation notes: UMIs accompanied the 5'RACE template switching by which TCR beta cDNA was made.

The sequencing here drew on CD4+ T cells sorted from PBMCs, taken 11 to 12 days after vaccination. The receptors derive from a man aged 50 to 59 who received an inactivated influenza vaccine.

This chain links TRBV6-1 with TRBJ1-5; 9 bases match TRBD1. CDR3 length equals 15 residues. Per the germline V gene, CDR1 is MNHNS and CDR2 is SASEGT. J lost 5 bases, V lost 2 bases, and 4 bases had no gene match. CDR3 amino acids: CASSETGQGHQPQHF. CDR3 in DNA: TGTGCCAGCAGTGAAACGGGACAGGGTCATCAGCCCCAGCATTTT.

This chain links TRBV6-2 or TRBV6-3 with TRBJ2-1; either TRBD1 or TRBD2 may fit D (6 bases each). The germline gives CDR1 MNHEY, CDR2 SVGEGT. V was clipped by 2 bases and J by 1 base, with 15 bases between them. This CDR3 region has 17 residues. The CDR3 loop is CASSYRSGAPSYNEQFF. The CDR3 DNA reads TGTGCCAGCAGTTACAGGTCGGGGGCCCCTTCCTACAATGAGCAGTTCTTC.

This clonotype has only a few counts. The genes are TRBV10-3 and TRBJ2-7; D not certain. From germline, CDR1 is ENHRY and CDR2 SYGVKD. CDR3 length equals 11 residues. V dropped 2 bases and J dropped 6 bases, with 5 bases sitting between them. The CDR3 DNA reads TGTGCCATCAGTGAGCTGGGCGAGCAGTACTTC. Its protein is CAISELGEQYF.

This chain joins TRBV6-1 and TRBJ2-1; D is tentatively TRBD1 or TRBD2 (5 bases each). Germline V gene lookup returns CDR1 MNHNS and CDR2 SASEGT. The CDR3 covers 16 residues. The V end lost 3 bases, the J end lost 4 bases, and 16 bases lay between the germline ends. This CDR3 is CASSDPVGRAYNEQFF. The CDR3, as DNA: TGTGCCAGCAGTGACCCAGTGGGGCGGGCATACAATGAGCAGTTCTTC.

This clonotype appeared a few times. J is TRBJ1-5 and V is TRBV10-3; D perhaps matches TRBD1 (6 bases). Trimming stripped 3 bases from V and 9 bases from J, with 18 bases between. CDR1 is ENHRY and CDR2 is SYGVKD in the germline V gene. The CDR3 covers 15 residues. The CDR3 sequence: CAISDSTQGSGPQHF. CDR3 sequence (DNA): TGTGCCATCAGTGATTCTACCCAGGGGTCTGGGCCCCAGCATTTT.

The V gene is TRBV3-1, the J gene TRBJ2-2; TRBD1 aligns across 9 bases. The J segment lost 5 bases and the V segment lost 3 bases, leaving 7 bases of the junction unmatched. The CDR3 spans 16 residues. Germline V CDR1 and CDR2: LGHDT, YNNKEL (reference sequence). The CDR3 nucleotides read TGTGCCAGCAGCCAGCCCCGGGACAGGGATACCGGGGAGCTGTTTTTT. Its translation is CASSQPRDRDTGELFF.

The chain couples TRBV29-1 to TRBJ2-5, with 11 bases matching TRBD2. V lost 2 bases, J lost 0 bases, and 2 bases stayed unmatched. The germline gives CDR1 SQVTM, CDR2 ANQGSEA. This CDR3 spans 15 amino acids. The CDR3 DNA follows: TGCAGCGTTGAAAGGACTAGCGGGTACCAAGAGACCCAGTACTTC. Encoded protein: CSVERTSGYQETQYF.

This clonotype was observed a few times. The V call is TRBV11-2, the J call TRBJ1-4, with D possibly TRBD1 on 6 matching bases. Trimming cost V 3 bases and J 5 bases, with 13 bases left between them. In germline, CDR1 is SGHAT, CDR2 FQNNGV. This CDR3 spans 15 amino acids. The CDR3 sequence is CASSFGQLPNEKLFF. CDR3 DNA sequence: TGTGCCAGCAGCTTCGGACAGCTCCCGAATGAAAAACTGTTTTTT.

This clonotype occurred a few times. V usage is TRBV7-9 and J usage is TRBJ1-2; D is uncertain. This CDR3 contains 13 residues. V was cut by 5 bases and J by 8 bases, with 15 bases left in between. The germline V gene has CDR1 SEHNR and CDR2 FQNEAQ (reference sequence). The CDR3: CASSKERPGGYTF. The CDR3 coding sequence is TGTGCCAGCAGCAAAGAAAGACCCGGCGGCTACACCTTC.

J is TRBJ1-1 and V is TRBV14; no reliable D call. Trimming cost V 4 bases and J 1 base, with 7 bases left between them. Germline V lookup: CDR1 SGHDN, CDR2 FVKESK. This CDR3 contains 13 residues. The CDR3 here is CASSPEENTEAFF. The CDR3 nucleotides read TGTGCCAGCAGCCCGGAAGAGAACACTGAAGCTTTCTTT.

The chain carries TRBV6-1 and TRBJ1-2, with 7 bases aligning to TRBD1. V trimming: 0 bases; J trimming: 2 bases; junction bases outside the gene matches: 0. This CDR3 has 14 amino acids. The germline gives CDR1 MNHNS, CDR2 SASEGT. Here the CDR3 DNA reads TGTGCCAGCAGTGAAGCGGGACAGAACTATGGCTACACCTTC. Protein sequence: CASSEAGQNYGYTF.

V and J are TRBV12-3 or TRBV12-4 and TRBJ1-3; D remains ambiguous. V lost 3 bases and J lost 2, with 11 bases in between. The CDR3 is made up of 15 amino acids. As DNA, the CDR3 is TGTGCCAGCAGTTTGCAGATTACTCCTGGAAACACCATATATTTT. Amino acid sequence: CASSLQITPGNTIYF.

The chain has TRBV30 and TRBJ2-7; no reliable D call. The ends were cut back, 2 bases at V and 7 bases at J, with 15 bases in the middle. The CDR3 consists of 13 residues. In germline, CDR1 is GTSNPN, CDR2 SVGIG (reference sequence). CDR3 protein: CAWSPHGVLEQYF. The DNA for the CDR3 is TGTGCCTGGAGTCCACATGGGGTACTTGAGCAGTACTTC. Supplemented by reference TRBV30 and TRBJ2-7, the full variable domain reads SQTIHQWPATLVQPVGSPLSLECTVEGTSNPNLYWYRQAAGRGLQLLFYSVGIGQISSEVPQNLSASRPQDRQFILSSKKLLLSDSGFYLCAWSPHGVLEQYFGPGTRLTVT.